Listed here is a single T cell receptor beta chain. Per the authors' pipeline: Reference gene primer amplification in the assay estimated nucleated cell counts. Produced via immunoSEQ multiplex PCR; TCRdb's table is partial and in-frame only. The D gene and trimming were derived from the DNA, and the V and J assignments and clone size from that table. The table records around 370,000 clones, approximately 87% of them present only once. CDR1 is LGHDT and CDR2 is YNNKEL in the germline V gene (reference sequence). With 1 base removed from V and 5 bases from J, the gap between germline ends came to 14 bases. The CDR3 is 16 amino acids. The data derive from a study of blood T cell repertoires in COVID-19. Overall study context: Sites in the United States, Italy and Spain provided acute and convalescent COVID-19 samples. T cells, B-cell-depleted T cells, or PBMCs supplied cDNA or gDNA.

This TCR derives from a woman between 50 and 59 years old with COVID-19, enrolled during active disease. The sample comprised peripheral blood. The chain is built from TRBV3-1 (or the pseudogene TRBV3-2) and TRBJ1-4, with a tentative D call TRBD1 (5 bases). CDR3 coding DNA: TGTGCCAGCAGCCAAGGACCGGGACTGCGAAATGAAAAACTGTTTTTT. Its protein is CASSQGPGLRNEKLFF.